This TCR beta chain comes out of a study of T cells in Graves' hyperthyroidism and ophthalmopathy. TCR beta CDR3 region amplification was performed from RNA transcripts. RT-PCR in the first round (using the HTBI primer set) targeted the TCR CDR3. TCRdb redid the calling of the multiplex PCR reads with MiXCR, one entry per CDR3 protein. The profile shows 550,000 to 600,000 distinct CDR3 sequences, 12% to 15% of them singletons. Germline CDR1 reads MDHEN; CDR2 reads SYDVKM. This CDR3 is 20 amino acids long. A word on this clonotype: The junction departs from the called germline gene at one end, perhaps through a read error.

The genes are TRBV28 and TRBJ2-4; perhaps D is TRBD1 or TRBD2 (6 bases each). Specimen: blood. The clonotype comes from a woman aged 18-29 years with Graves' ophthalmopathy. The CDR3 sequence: CASSQSMGLRGLEAKNIQYF. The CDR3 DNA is TGCGCCAGCAGCCAATCGATGGGCCTCAGGGGACTTGAGGCCAAAAACATTCAGTACTTC. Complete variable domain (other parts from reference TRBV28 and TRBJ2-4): DVKVTQSSRYLVKRTGEKVFLECVQDMDHENMFWYRQDPGLGLRLIYFSYDVKMKEKGDIPEGYSVSREKKERFSLILESASTNQTSMYLCASSQSMGLRGLEAKNIQYFGAGTRLSVL.